This T cell receptor beta chain was found in a study of metastatic and nonmetastatic thyroid tumors. The V gene's germline CDR1 is KGHDR and CDR2 SFDVKD. CDR3 size: 13 residues. V gave up 4 bases and J gave up 4 bases, with 8 bases separating them. Authors' processing steps: Built for papillary thyroid cancer, a distant-metastasis classifier drew on CDR3 differences across clinicopathological groups. With MiXCR, TCRdb called clones anew from the PCR reads. TCRdb's processing, not the authors' own work, is the source of the V and J calls. This table holds under 35,000 clones, around 30% found once. All patients were untreated before thyroid surgery. This clone was counted many times.

The TCR originated in a female donor with papillary thyroid cancer or a benign thyroid nodule (not recorded which). Some clones in this sample may be carry-over from other donors' samples. The sequencing input was blood. The rearrangement links TRBV24-1 to TRBJ2-3; D unresolved. The CDR3 here is CATSDLIPDTQYF. For the CDR3, the DNA is TGTGCCACCAGTGACCTCATTCCAGATACGCAGTATTTT.